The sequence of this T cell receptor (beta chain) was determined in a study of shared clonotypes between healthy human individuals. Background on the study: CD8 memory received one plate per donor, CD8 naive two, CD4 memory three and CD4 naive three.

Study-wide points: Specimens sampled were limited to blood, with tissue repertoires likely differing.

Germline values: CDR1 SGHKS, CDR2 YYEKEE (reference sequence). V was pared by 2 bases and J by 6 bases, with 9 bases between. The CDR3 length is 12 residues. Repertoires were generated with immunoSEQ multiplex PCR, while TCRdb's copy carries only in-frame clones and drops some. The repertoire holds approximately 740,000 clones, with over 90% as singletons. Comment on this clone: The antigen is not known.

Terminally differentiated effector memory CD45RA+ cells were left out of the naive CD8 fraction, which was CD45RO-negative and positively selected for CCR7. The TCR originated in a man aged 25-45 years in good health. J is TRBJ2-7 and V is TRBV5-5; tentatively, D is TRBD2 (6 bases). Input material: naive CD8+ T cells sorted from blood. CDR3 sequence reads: CASSLNGGEQYF. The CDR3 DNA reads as TGTGCCAGCAGCTTAAACGGGGGCGAGCAGTACTTC.